This T cell receptor beta chain derives from a study of neurological immune-mediated disorders. Whole-study findings and limits: CDR3 amino acid sequences found in expanded clones were never shared across subjects, suggesting private repertoires in all groups. TCR clonal expansion peaked in HTLV-1-associated myelopathy patients and was lowest in multiple sclerosis patients.

The cDNA came from 5'RACE, which used 10-nucleotide random UMIs. TCRdb reprocessed the 5' RACE reads via MiXCR and lists one record per CDR3 protein. The sample holds about 36,000 distinct CDR3 sequences; over 9% are singletons and the top ten take about 7%. The unsorted libraries originated from 2 million PBMCs that had been stored at -80 C. From germline, CDR1 is SGHRS and CDR2 YFSETQ. Trimming removed 3 bases at V and 1 base at J, with 20 bases between. The CDR3 contains 18 residues. This clonotype was seen ten or more times. What it binds is not known. Sequencing input: PBMCs. The chain is built from TRBV5-1 and TRBJ2-1, with D possibly matching TRBD1 (7 bases). The TCR originated in a woman younger than 45 with HTLV-1-associated myelopathy (HAM/TSP). As DNA, the CDR3 is TGCGCCAGCAGCTCCCGCGATGCAGGGGGGCGGTCCTACAATGAGCAGTTCTTC. Protein: CASSSRDAGGRSYNEQFF. The full variable domain, rest sourced from reference TRBV5-1 and TRBJ2-1, is KAGVTQTPRYLIKTRGQQVTLSCSPISGHRSVSWYQQTPGQGLQFLFEYFSETQRNKGNFPGRFSGRQFSNSRSEMNVSTLELGDSALYLCASSSRDAGGRSYNEQFFGPGTRLTVL.